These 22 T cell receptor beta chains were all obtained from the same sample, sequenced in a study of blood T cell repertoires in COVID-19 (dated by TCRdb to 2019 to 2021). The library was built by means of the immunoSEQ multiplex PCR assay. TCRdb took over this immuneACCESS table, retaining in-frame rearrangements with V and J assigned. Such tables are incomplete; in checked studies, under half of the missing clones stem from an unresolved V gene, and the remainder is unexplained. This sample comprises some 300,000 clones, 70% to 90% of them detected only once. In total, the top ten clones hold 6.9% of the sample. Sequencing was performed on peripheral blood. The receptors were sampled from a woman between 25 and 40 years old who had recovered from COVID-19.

The chain's CDR3 is CASRDTGNQPQHF. CDR3 in DNA: TGTGCCAGCAGGGACACTGGCAATCAGCCCCAGCATTTT. The chain recombines TRBV2 with TRBJ1-5, with D perhaps matching TRBD1 (5 bases). The CDR3 totals 13 residues. With 6 bases removed from V and 2 bases from J, the gap between germline ends came to 8 bases. Germline lookup yields CDR1 SNHLY and CDR2 FYNNEI. Full variable domain (remainder filled in from reference TRBV2 and TRBJ1-5): EPEVTQTPSHQVTQMGQEVILRCVPISNHLYFYWYRQILGQKVEFLVSFYNNEISEKSEIFDDQFSVERPDGSNFTLKIRSTKLEDSAMYFCASRDTGNQPQHFGDGTRLSIL.

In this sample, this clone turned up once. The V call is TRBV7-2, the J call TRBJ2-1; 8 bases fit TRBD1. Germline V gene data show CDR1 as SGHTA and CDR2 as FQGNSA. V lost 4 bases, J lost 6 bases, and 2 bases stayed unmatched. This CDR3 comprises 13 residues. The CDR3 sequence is CASSWGTGNEQFF. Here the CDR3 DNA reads TGTGCCAGCAGCTGGGGGACAGGCAATGAGCAGTTCTTC.

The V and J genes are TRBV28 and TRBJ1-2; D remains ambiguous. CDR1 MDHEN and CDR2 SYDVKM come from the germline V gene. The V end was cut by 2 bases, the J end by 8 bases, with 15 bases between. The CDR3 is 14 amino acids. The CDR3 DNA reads TGTGCCAGCAGTTTAGGGCGGGCGGTAGTCGGCTACACCTTC. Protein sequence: CASSLGRAVVGYTF.

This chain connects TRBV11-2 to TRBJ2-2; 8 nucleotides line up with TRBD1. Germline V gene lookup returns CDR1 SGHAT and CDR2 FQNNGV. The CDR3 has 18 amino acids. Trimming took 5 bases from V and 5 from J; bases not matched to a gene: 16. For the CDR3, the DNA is TGTGCCAGCAGCCTACTCCTACGAGGGACAGGCAATACCGGGGAGCTGTTTTTT. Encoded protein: CASSLLLRGTGNTGELFF.

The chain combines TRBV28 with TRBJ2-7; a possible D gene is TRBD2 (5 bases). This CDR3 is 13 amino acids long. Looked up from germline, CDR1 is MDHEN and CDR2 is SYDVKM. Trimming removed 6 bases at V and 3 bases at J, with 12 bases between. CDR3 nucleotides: TGTGCCAGCAGCACCAGTGGAGGCTACGAGCAGTACTTC. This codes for CASSTSGGYEQYF.

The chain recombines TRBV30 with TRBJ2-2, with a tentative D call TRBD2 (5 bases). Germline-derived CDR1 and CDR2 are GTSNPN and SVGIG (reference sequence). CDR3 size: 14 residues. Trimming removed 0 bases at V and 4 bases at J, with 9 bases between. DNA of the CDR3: TGTGCCTGGAGTGTAGTCGGGGTCACCGGGGAGCTGTTTTTT. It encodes CAWSVVGVTGELFF.

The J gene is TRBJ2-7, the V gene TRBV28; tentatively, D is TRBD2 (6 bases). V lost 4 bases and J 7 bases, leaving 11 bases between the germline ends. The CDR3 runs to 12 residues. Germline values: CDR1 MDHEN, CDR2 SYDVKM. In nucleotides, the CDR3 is TGTGCCAGCAGTTCGGGGGTGAGAGAGCAGTACTTC. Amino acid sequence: CASSSGVREQYF.

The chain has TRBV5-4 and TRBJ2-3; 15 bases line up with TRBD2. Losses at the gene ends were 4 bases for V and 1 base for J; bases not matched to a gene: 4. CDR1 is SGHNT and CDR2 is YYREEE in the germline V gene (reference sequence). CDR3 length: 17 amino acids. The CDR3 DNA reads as TGTGCCAGCAGCCTCGGACTAGCGGGGGGGGGCACAGATACGCAGTATTTT. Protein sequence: CASSLGLAGGGTDTQYF.

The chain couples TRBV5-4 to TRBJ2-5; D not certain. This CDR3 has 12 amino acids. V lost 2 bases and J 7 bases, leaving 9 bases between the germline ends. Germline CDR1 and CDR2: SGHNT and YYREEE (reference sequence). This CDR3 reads CASSLLESTQYF. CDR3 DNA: TGTGCCAGCAGCTTATTAGAATCGACCCAGTACTTC.

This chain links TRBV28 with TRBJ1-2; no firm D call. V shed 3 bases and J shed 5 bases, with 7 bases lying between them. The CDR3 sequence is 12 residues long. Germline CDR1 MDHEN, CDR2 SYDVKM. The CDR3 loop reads CASSFGMYGYTF. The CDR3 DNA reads TGTGCCAGCAGTTTCGGGATGTATGGCTACACCTTC.

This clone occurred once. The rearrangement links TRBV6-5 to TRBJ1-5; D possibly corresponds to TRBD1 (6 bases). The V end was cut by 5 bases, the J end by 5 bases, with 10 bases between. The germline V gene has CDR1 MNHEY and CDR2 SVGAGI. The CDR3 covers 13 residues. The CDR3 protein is CASSLRGDQPQHF. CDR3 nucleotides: TGTGCCAGCAGTCTCAGGGGAGATCAGCCCCAGCATTTT.

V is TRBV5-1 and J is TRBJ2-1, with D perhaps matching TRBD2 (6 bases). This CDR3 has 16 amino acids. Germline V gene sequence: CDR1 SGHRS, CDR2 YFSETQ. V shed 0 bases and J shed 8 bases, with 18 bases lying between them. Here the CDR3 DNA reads TGCGCCAGCAGCTTGGTTACTAGCCGGGTAGTCGATGAGCAGTTCTTC. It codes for CASSLVTSRVVDEQFF.

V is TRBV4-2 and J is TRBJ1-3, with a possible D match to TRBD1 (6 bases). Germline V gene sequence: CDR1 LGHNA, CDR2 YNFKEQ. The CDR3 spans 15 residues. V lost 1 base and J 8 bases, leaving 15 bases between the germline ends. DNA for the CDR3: TGTGCCAGCAGCCAAGCCTCGGGGGGCTTGGACACCATATATTTT. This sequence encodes CASSQASGGLDTIYF.

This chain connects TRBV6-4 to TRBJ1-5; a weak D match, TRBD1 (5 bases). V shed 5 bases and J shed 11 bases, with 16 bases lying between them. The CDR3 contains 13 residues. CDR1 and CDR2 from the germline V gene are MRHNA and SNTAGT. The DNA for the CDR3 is TGTGCCAGCAGTCCCCACAGGCGCCCGTCCCAGCATTTT. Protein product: CASSPHRRPSQHF.

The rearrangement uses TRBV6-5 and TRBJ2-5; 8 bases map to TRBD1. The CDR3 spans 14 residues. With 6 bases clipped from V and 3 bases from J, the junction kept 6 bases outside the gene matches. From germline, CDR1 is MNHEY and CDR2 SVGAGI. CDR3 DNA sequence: TGTGCCAGCAGGCCCGCGACAGGGGAAGAGACCCAGTACTTC. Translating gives CASRPATGEETQYF.

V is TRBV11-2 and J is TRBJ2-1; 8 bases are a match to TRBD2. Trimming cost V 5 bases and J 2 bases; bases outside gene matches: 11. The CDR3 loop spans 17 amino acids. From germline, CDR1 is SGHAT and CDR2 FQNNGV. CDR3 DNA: TGTGCCAGCAGCCCCCACCCGGTACTAGCGGCCTACAATGAGCAGTTCTTC. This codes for CASSPHPVLAAYNEQFF.

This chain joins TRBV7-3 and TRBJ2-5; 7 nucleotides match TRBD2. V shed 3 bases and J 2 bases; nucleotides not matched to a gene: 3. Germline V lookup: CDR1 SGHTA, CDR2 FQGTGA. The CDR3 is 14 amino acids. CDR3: CASSFNGGQETQYF. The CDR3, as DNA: TGTGCCAGCAGCTTTAACGGGGGGCAAGAGACCCAGTACTTC.

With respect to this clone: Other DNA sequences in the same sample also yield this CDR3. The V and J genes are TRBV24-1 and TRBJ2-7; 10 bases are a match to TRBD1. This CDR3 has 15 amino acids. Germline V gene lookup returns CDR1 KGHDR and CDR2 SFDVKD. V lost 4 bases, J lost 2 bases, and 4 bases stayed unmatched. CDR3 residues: CATSDPGTGAYEQYF. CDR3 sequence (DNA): TGTGCCACCAGTGACCCCGGGACAGGGGCCTACGAGCAGTACTTC.

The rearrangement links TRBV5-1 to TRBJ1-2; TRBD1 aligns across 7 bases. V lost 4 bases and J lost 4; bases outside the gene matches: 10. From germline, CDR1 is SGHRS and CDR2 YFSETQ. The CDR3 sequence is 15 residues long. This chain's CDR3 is CASSPDDRESYGYTF. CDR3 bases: TGCGCCAGCAGCCCTGACGACAGGGAAAGCTATGGCTACACCTTC.

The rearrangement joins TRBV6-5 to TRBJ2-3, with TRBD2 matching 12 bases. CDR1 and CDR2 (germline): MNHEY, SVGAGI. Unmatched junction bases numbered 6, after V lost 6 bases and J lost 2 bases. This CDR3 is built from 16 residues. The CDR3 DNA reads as TGTGCCAGCAGCTACGGACTAGCGGGGTCCACAGATACGCAGTATTTT. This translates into CASSYGLAGSTDTQYF.

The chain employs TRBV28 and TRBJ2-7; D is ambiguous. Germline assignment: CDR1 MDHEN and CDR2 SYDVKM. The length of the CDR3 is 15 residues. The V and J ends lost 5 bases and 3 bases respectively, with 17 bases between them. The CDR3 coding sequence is TGTGCCAGCAGTATACATGCCCCCACCGACTACGAGCAGTACTTC. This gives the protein CASSIHAPTDYEQYF.

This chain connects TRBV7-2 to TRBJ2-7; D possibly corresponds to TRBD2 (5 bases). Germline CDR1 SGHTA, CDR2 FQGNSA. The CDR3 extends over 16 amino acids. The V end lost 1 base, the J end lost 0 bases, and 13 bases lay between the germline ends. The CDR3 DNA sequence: TGTGCCAGCAGCTTAGTTGCTAGCTCCAGCTCCTACGAGCAGTACTTC. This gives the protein CASSLVASSSSYEQYF.